This T cell receptor (beta chain) comes out of a study of tumor-infiltrating lymphocytes in primary liver carcinoma. Scientists recovered RNA and DNA together from roughly 20-30 mg of unsorted bulk tissue. The V and J ends lost 0 bases and 6 bases respectively, with 13 bases between them. CDR3 length: 15 amino acids. CDR1 is LGHNA and CDR2 is YNFKEQ in the germline V gene. With regard to this clonotype: Because the CDR3 is missing its conserved closing phenylalanine or tryptophan, this is likely a read error.

The investigators made TCR beta cDNA from approximately 500 ng total RNA, using a constant-region primer. It was through three nested multiplex PCR rounds of slightly modified ARM-PCR that TCR beta libraries arose. Investigators reported that the first two PCR rounds, at 10 to 11 cycles each, used TRBV1-TRBV30 forward primers with a C-beta reverse primer. TCRdb independently ran MiXCR on the multiplex PCR reads; one entry per CDR3 protein. The table records 95,000 to 150,000 distinct CDR3 sequences, about 68% of them present only once. This sequence joins TRBV4-2 and TRBJ2-3; D possibly uses TRBD1 or TRBD2 (6 bases each). The sequencing input was liver tumor tissue from sampling region 1. The subset was: tumor region T1, superior pole. This TCR derives from a woman aged 60-70 years with primary liver carcinoma and hepatitis B virus infection. The CDR3 coding sequence is TGTGCCAGCAGCCAAGAGGAGGGGGGCTCTGATACGCAGTATCTT. Protein: CASSQEEGGSDTQYL.